Listed below are T cell receptor beta chains from one sample, sequenced in a study of blood T cell repertoires in COVID-19. Produced via immunoSEQ multiplex PCR; TCRdb's table is partial and in-frame only. Of over 150,000 clones in the sample, 70% to 85% were seen once. The material sequenced was PBMCs or T cells enriched from blood (not recorded which). The receptors derive from a woman in her 50s who had recovered from COVID-19. The conserved cysteine and the conserved F or W are not part of the CDR3 here. Fields, in order: V gene, clone size, CDR3 protein. Where a row states a size, it is once, few, many or the class of an expanded clone; other rows omit it.

TRBV29-1 | . | SVEEVGQGPYGYT
TRBV3-1/TRBV3-2 | . | ASSQDPLVDTQY
TRBV18 | . | ASSPTQGVYEKLF
TRBV5-6 | . | ASSLGIAPQETQY
TRBV12-1 | once | ASSLILGQTNSPLH
TRBV10-3 | . | AISRSGSSYEQY
TRBV24-1 | . | ATSSSGTANTGELF
TRBV30 | once | AWSRRGGSGTEAF
TRBV30 | . | AWRAWDSSPLH
TRBV4-1 | . | ASGRTVTNTEAF
TRBV4-2 | . | ASSQTSGRALDTQY
TRBV20-1 | . | SASPRARGRVSNEQF
TRBV18 | . | ASSSASGGGEQF
TRBV18 | . | ASSGQGASGNTIY
TRBV7-2 | . | ASSARGGYEQY
TRBV29-1 | . | STRRSSYNEQF
TRBV27 | . | ASSLTGSTDTQY
TRBV6-5 | few | ACYQGTQY
TRBV27 | . | ANSRRAAPMNTEAF
TRBV6-5 | few | AGAGTAEKLF
TRBV7-2 | . | ASSLGIGFSGNTIY
TRBV27 | . | ASSLGQGTVQF
TRBV27 | . | ASKKPGASNSPLH
TRBV27 | . | ASSCFQVQYRNTIY
TRBV5-1 | . | ASTMGTGGRETQY
TRBV24-1 | . | ATSGGRGVGYEQY
TRBV7-9 | . | ASTPPSGGDYGYT
TRBV19 | . | ASSKGDSTTDTQY
TRBV18 | . | ASSPNRDYNEQF
TRBV4-3 | . | ASSSGRASTDTQY
TRBV5-4 | . | ASSLAGVEVPYT
TRBV4-3 | few | ASSQGAGGRNEQF
TRBV5-4 | few | ASSLDAGGYT
TRBV2 | . | ASTPRSGGTGELF
TRBV30 | few | AWSGLAGSSGGELF
TRBV5-4 | . | ASSAGTSTNTGELF
TRBV19 | . | ASYSGYNEQF
TRBV4-1 | . | ASSHDETSGYEQY
TRBV18 | . | ASSPPGGSQNSPLH
TRBV6-4 | . | ASSDSAIGELF
TRBV7-9 | . | ASSLPDEQF
TRBV27 | . | ASSLFGGTGGNYGYT
TRBV5-1 | . | ASSRTGTSGSTDTQY
TRBV27 | . | ASSRASNTEAF
TRBV28 | few | ASSYKGTGAFQPQH
TRBV18 | few | ASSPSSGGQETQY
TRBV24-1 | . | ATKGAGERTEAF
TRBV2 | . | ASSESSRTSPIY
TRBV5-1 | . | ASSFTGQGNYGYT
TRBV7-3 | . | ASSRGSGANVLT
TRBV24-1 | . | ATSDSTGGIYGYT
TRBV10-3 | . | AISESEDRGRYEQY
TRBV12-3/TRBV12-4 | . | ASSPFAGNEQF
TRBV4-1 | few | ASSQNRGAGNSPLH